A single sample gave rise to the 25 T cell receptor beta chains below, sequenced in a study of control samples from healthy donors and cancer patients. Data came from immunoSEQ multiplex PCR; TCRdb stores just in-frame clones and leaves some out. The table includes some 90,000 clones, just over 90% detected once. Specimen: blood. These receptors came from a woman aged 30 to 39 in good health.

This clone was recorded once. The V gene is TRBV5-5, the J gene TRBJ1-1; 7 bases fit TRBD1. There are 15 residues in the CDR3. Germline V gene data show CDR1 as SGHKS and CDR2 as YYEKEE (reference sequence). Trimming at V came to 3 bases and at J to 4 bases, leaving 9 bases not matched to a gene. The CDR3 is CASSSRWTGATEAFF. DNA of the CDR3: TGTGCCAGCAGCTCACGGTGGACAGGAGCCACTGAAGCTTTCTTT.

The J gene is TRBJ1-4, the V gene TRBV7-9, with D perhaps TRBD1 (5 bases). The ends were cut back, 4 bases at V and 3 bases at J, with 9 bases in the middle. Germline V lookup: CDR1 SEHNR, CDR2 FQNEAQ (reference sequence). The CDR3 extends over 14 amino acids. This chain's CDR3 is CASSWGGSNEKLFF. In DNA, the CDR3 is TGTGCCAGCAGCTGGGGGGGATCTAATGAAAAACTGTTTTTT. Full variable domain (outside the CDR3, taken from reference TRBV7-9 and TRBJ1-4): DTGVSQNPRHKITKRGQNVTFRCDPISEHNRLYWYRQTLGQGPEFLTYFQNEAQLEKSRLLSDRFSAERPKGSFSTLEIQRTEQGDSAMYLCASSWGGSNEKLFFGSGTQLSVL.

The chain joins TRBV28 to TRBJ2-7, with D perhaps given as TRBD1 or TRBD2 (5 bases each). The length of the CDR3 is 15 residues. CDR1 MDHEN and CDR2 SYDVKM come from the germline V gene. V gave up 2 bases and J gave up 2 bases, with 13 bases separating them. The CDR3 protein is CASSLEGRATYEQYF. DNA for the CDR3: TGTGCCAGCAGTTTAGAGGGACGGGCTACCTACGAGCAGTACTTC.

This rearrangement joins TRBV4-2 to TRBJ1-2; the match to TRBD1 covers 10 bases. The germline V gene has CDR1 LGHNA and CDR2 YNFKEQ. CDR3 length equals 15 residues. Trimming took 1 base from V and 4 from J; bases not matched to a gene: 3. This CDR3 is CASSQGRDRGYGYTF. For the CDR3, the DNA is TGTGCCAGCAGCCAAGGTCGGGACAGGGGCTATGGCTACACCTTC.

This sequence joins TRBV5-4 and TRBJ1-3, with no clear D. The CDR3 has 13 amino acids. The germline V and J ends were trimmed by 4 bases and 9 bases, with 14 bases remaining between them. CDR1 is SGHNT and CDR2 is YYREEE in the germline V gene (reference sequence). The CDR3 protein is CASSVSLETTIYF. The CDR3 DNA sequence: TGTGCCAGCAGCGTATCTCTGGAAACCACCATATATTTT.

The chain carries TRBV5-1 and TRBJ1-1; 7 positions match TRBD1. V shed 2 bases and J 4 bases; nucleotides not matched to a gene: 8. Germline V CDR1 and CDR2: SGHRS, YFSETQ. CDR3 length equals 15 residues. The CDR3 DNA reads TGCGCCAGCAGCTTACAGGGAGGGGACAGCACTGAAGCTTTCTTT. This translates into CASSLQGGDSTEAFF.

This clone was seen only once. The genes are TRBV6-4 and TRBJ2-3; D unresolved. V was clipped by 3 bases and J by 2 bases, with 12 bases between them. Per the germline V gene, CDR1 is MRHNA and CDR2 is SNTAGT. The CDR3 consists of 15 residues. The DNA of the CDR3 is TGTGCCAGCAGTGAAGACCCAGGAGCCACAGATACGCAGTATTTT. This codes for CASSEDPGATDTQYF.

The V and J genes are TRBV24-1 and TRBJ1-1, with a possible D match to TRBD1 (6 bases). The germline V gene has CDR1 KGHDR and CDR2 SFDVKD. This CDR3 spans 12 amino acids. V shed 4 bases and J shed 11 bases, with 13 bases lying between them. The CDR3 here is CATSDSQGWAFF. CDR3 DNA sequence: TGTGCCACCAGTGACTCACAGGGATGGGCTTTCTTT.

This sequence joins TRBV19 and TRBJ2-1, with 9 bases lining up with TRBD1. The CDR3 is made up of 15 amino acids. The V and J ends lost 7 bases and 3 bases, in that order; junction bases with no gene match: 7. The germline V gene has CDR1 LNHDA and CDR2 SQIVND (reference sequence). The CDR3 protein is CASTKQGAGYNEQFF. As DNA, the CDR3 is TGTGCCAGTACAAAACAGGGGGCGGGCTACAATGAGCAGTTCTTC.

This clone appeared a few times. V usage is TRBV6-1 and J usage is TRBJ2-6; no definite D call. The CDR3 is made up of 17 amino acids. With 2 bases removed from V and 2 bases from J, the gap between germline ends came to 13 bases. Germline CDR1 is MNHNS and CDR2 is SASEGT. The CDR3 nucleotides read TGTGCCAGCAGTGAAAACAACGGATATACTGGGGCCAACGTCCTGACTTTC. Translated: CASSENNGYTGANVLTF.

CDR3 in amino acids: CASNDGPGGAFF. The CDR3 coding sequence is TGTGCCAGCAATGACGGACCAGGAGGAGCTTTCTTT. V usage is TRBV5-4 and J usage is TRBJ1-1; D uncertain. Germline loops: CDR1 SGHNT, CDR2 YYREEE (reference sequence). Trimming cost V 6 bases and J 10 bases, with 16 bases left between them. This CDR3 is 12 amino acids long. Combining the CDR3 with reference TRBV5-4 and TRBJ1-1 gives the whole variable domain ETGVTQSPTHLIKTRGQQVTLRCSSQSGHNTVSWYQQALGQGPQFIFQYYREEENGRGNFPPRFSGLQFPNYSSELNVNALELDDSALYLCASNDGPGGAFFGQGTRLTVV.

The J gene is TRBJ1-2, the V gene TRBV2; D gene unclear. V gave up 3 bases and J gave up 2 bases, with 7 bases separating them. The CDR3 length is 13 residues. CDR1 and CDR2 from the germline V gene are SNHLY and FYNNEI. The CDR3: CASSESVNYGYTF. The CDR3 DNA reads TGTGCCAGCAGTGAGTCCGTAAACTATGGCTACACCTTC.

Comments on this clone: Additional DNA sequences in this sample encode the identical CDR3. The rearrangement joins TRBV28 to TRBJ1-1, with unresolved D. Germline CDR1 MDHEN, CDR2 SYDVKM. There are 12 residues in the CDR3. V lost 2 bases and J lost 1, with 2 bases in between. The CDR3 loop is CASSLQNTEAFF. DNA for the CDR3: TGTGCCAGCAGTTTACAGAACACTGAAGCTTTCTTT.

The genes are TRBV5-4 and TRBJ1-1; no clear D. The germline CDR1 and CDR2 sequences are SGHNT and YYREEE (reference sequence). This CDR3 has 13 residues. Trimming cost V 4 bases and J 3 bases, with 10 bases left between them. CDR3 residues: CASSRPQDTEAFF. CDR3 nucleotides: TGTGCCAGCAGCCGTCCTCAGGACACTGAAGCTTTCTTT.

This clone has a single count. This chain joins TRBV6-1 and TRBJ1-2; a weak D match, TRBD1 (5 bases). Germline CDR1 is MNHNS and CDR2 is SASEGT. The length of the CDR3 is 19 residues. V shed 0 bases and J shed 0 bases, with 20 bases lying between them. The CDR3 here is CASSEAIHGAGRANYGYTF. The CDR3, as DNA: TGTGCCAGCAGTGAAGCCATTCATGGCGCGGGGCGAGCTAACTATGGCTACACCTTC.

The gene calls are TRBV5-1 and TRBJ1-2; D is possibly TRBD1 (6 bases). The germline gives CDR1 SGHRS, CDR2 YFSETQ. CDR3 length: 16 residues. V lost 4 bases to trimming and J lost 4 bases, with 20 bases between them. The CDR3 sequence: CASSPTGGAETYGYTF. Written as DNA, the CDR3 is TGCGCCAGCAGCCCCACCGGGGGGGCCGAGACCTATGGCTACACCTTC.

The V gene is TRBV6-5, the J gene TRBJ1-1; 7 bases map to TRBD1. This CDR3 spans 13 amino acids. Germline V gene data show CDR1 as MNHEY and CDR2 as SVGAGI. V was pared by 2 bases and J by 8 bases, with 5 bases of the junction left unmatched. The CDR3 DNA is TGTGCCAGCAGTTACCCTAACAGGGGAGAAGCTTTCTTT. This gives the protein CASSYPNRGEAFF.

V and J are TRBV19 and TRBJ2-5; TRBD1 might be the D (5 bases). The V end was cut by 4 bases, the J end by 1 base, with 10 bases between. CDR3 length: 14 residues. CDR1 LNHDA and CDR2 SQIVND come from the germline V gene (reference sequence). As DNA, the CDR3 is TGTGCCAGTAGTAGGGGCAGAGCCCAAGAGACCCAGTACTTC. This translates into CASSRGRAQETQYF. Full variable domain (missing parts from reference TRBV19 and TRBJ2-5): DGGITQSPKYLFRKEGQNVTLSCEQNLNHDAMYWYRQDPGQGLRLIYYSQIVNDFQKGDIAEGYSVSREKKESFPLTVTSAQKNPTAFYLCASSRGRAQETQYFGPGTRLLVL.

The CDR3 coding sequence is TGTGCCAGCAAGGCTTCCGTGACAGGGGCCAACGTCCTGACTTTC. Amino acid sequence: CASKASVTGANVLTF. This chain joins TRBV25-1 and TRBJ2-6, with no clear D. Germline V gene data show CDR1 as MGHDK and CDR2 as SYGVNS. Trimming stripped 7 bases from V and 4 bases from J, with 14 bases between. CDR3 length equals 15 residues.

This CDR3 is CASSYSRTTFWQYF. The CDR3 bases are TGTGCCAGCAGTTACTCAAGGACTACCTTCTGGCAGTACTTC. The chain has TRBV6-5 and TRBJ2-7; D perhaps matches TRBD2 (6 bases). V was shortened by 0 bases and J by 9 bases, with 15 bases between the two germline ends. Germline CDR1 reads MNHEY; CDR2 reads SVGAGI. This CDR3 contains 14 residues.

The chain uses TRBV30 and TRBJ1-1, with D hard to call. The ends were cut back, 2 bases at V and 11 bases at J, with 12 bases in the middle. Germline V CDR1 and CDR2: GTSNPN, SVGIG (reference sequence). This CDR3 contains 11 residues. Here the CDR3 DNA reads TGTGCCTGGAGTTCTACCCGACGGGCTTTCTTT. Residues: CAWSSTRRAFF.

This chain links TRBV30 with TRBJ2-2, with TRBD1 as a possible D gene (5 bases). The length of the CDR3 is 13 residues. The germline V and J ends were trimmed by 5 bases and 4 bases, with 11 bases remaining between them. The V gene's germline CDR1 is GTSNPN and CDR2 SVGIG (reference sequence). CDR3 sequence reads: CAWGALGTGELFF. Here the CDR3 DNA reads TGTGCCTGGGGGGCCCTCGGCACCGGGGAGCTGTTTTTT.

The chain is built from TRBV19 and TRBJ2-7; the match to TRBD2 covers 12 bases. V lost 5 bases, J lost 4 bases, and 18 bases stayed unmatched. The CDR3 has 19 amino acids. From germline, CDR1 is LNHDA and CDR2 SQIVND (reference sequence). Here the CDR3 reads CASSPLRGASGRAEYEQYF. The DNA for the CDR3 is TGTGCCAGTAGTCCCCTCCGTGGTGCTAGCGGGAGGGCCGAGTACGAGCAGTACTTC.

The genes are TRBV6-5 and TRBJ1-1; a weak D match, TRBD1 (5 bases). V gave up 5 bases and J gave up 3 bases, with 10 bases separating them. The germline CDR1 and CDR2 sequences are MNHEY and SVGAGI. The CDR3 extends over 13 amino acids. This chain's CDR3 is CASSRQTYTEAFF. The CDR3 DNA reads TGTGCCAGCAGTCGACAGACCTACACTGAAGCTTTCTTT.

The V and J genes are TRBV7-9 and TRBJ2-4; D perhaps matches TRBD1 (6 bases). This CDR3 contains 15 residues. The germline CDR1 and CDR2 sequences are SEHNR and FQNEAQ (reference sequence). Trimming removed 1 base at V and 8 bases at J, with 15 bases between. CDR3 sequence reads: CASSLDHREVDIQYF. CDR3 nucleotide sequence: TGTGCCAGCAGCTTAGATCACAGGGAAGTAGACATTCAGTACTTC.